A selection of T cell receptor beta chains follows, all from one sample in a study of regulatory T cells in long-lasting Graves disease. TCRdb reanalysed the multiplex PCR reads using MiXCR and keeps one entry per CDR3 protein. The table records fewer than 550,000 distinct CDR3 sequences, about a fifth of them present only once. The sample here was peripheral blood mononuclear cells (PBMCs), taken when the disease was refractory, from a patient treated with antithyroid drugs. The receptor set was obtained from a female donor with Graves disease. The CDR3 runs from the conserved cysteine through the conserved F or W. A D gene is named only where the DNA matches it firmly. Clone size is stated in some rows and not others, as once, few, many or a class when expanded.

few	TRBD2	TRBV12-3/TRBV12-4	TRBJ2-1	TGTGCCAGCAGTAGCGGGAGGGCCAATGAGCAGTTCTTC	CASSSGRANEQFF
few	-	TRBV6-1	TRBJ2-7	TGTGCCAGCAGGAACGCAGGCGATTCATCCTACGAGCAGTACTTC	CASRNAGDSSYEQYF
-	TRBD2	TRBV29-1	TRBJ2-7	TGCAGCGTTGCCTGGACTAGTCCCCCCTACGAGCAGTACTTC	CSVAWTSPPYEQYF
many	TRBD1	TRBV28	TRBJ2-7	TGTGCCAGCAGTTTTTCTCCAGGGGGCTACGAGCAGTACTTC	CASSFSPGGYEQYF
many	TRBD1	TRBV20-1	TRBJ2-2	TGCAGTGCAAGGATACAGGGGCCGAGGACCGGGGAGCTGTTTTTT	CSARIQGPRTGELFF
-	TRBD1	TRBV20-1	TRBJ2-7	TGCAGTGCTAGACCCCGGGACAGCTACGAGCAGTACTTC	CSARPRDSYEQYF
few	TRBD2	TRBV7-2	TRBJ2-5	TGTGCCAGCAGCCCCGTCAGCGGGAACCAAGAGACCCAGTACTTC	CASSPVSGNQETQYF
many	-	TRBV28	TRBJ2-7	TGTGCCACCTCTCTGGGTGGGGAGTCCCACGAGCAGTACTTC	CATSLGGESHEQYF
-	TRBD2	TRBV20-1	TRBJ2-7	TGCAGTGCTTTGGGGGGGGGGGAGCAGTACTTC	CSALGGGEQYF
many	TRBD2	TRBV11-2	TRBJ2-5	TGTGCCAGCAGCTTAGCCCCGCTAGCGGGAGTCTTTCAAGAGACCCAGTACTTC	CASSLAPLAGVFQETQYF
many	TRBD2	TRBV20-1	TRBJ2-7	TGCAGTGCTACCCGGGGAGGGCCAGTCTCCTACGAGCAGTACTTC	CSATRGGPVSYEQYF
many	-	TRBV28	TRBJ2-7	TGTGCCAGCAGCCCCCCTGTCGGGCCCTACGAGCAGTACTTC	CASSPPVGPYEQYF
many	TRBD2	TRBV6-2/TRBV6-3	TRBJ2-7	TGTGCCAGCAGTTACTCCGGGACTAGCGCCTCCTTCTCCTACGAGCAGTACTTC	CASSYSGTSASFSYEQYF
-	-	TRBV5-1	TRBJ2-7	TGCGCCAGCAGCTTGGAACCCAGGGGTCTAGCCACCTACGAGCAGTACTTC	CASSLEPRGLATYEQYF